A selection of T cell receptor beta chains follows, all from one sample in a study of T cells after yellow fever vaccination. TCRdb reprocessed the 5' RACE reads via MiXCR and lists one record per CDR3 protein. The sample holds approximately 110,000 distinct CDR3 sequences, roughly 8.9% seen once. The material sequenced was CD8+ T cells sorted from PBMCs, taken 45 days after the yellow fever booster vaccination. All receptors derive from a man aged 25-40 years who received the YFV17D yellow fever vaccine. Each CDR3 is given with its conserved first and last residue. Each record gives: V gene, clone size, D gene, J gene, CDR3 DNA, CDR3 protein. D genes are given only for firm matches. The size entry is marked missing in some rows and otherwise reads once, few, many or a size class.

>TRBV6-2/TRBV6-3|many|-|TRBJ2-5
TGTGCCAGCAGTTTGACAGGGAGGGAGCAAGAGACCCAGTACTTC
CASSLTGREQETQYF
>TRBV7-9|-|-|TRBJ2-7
TGTGCCAGCAGCTTAGGGCCGACCCAGGTTTCCGAGCAGTACTTC
CASSLGPTQVSEQYF
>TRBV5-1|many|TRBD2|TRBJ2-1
TGCGCCAGCCAGCCCCAAAGCTACGGCGGGAGCTTCAATGAGCAGTTCTTC
CASQPQSYGGSFNEQFF
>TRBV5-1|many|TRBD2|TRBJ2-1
TGCGCCAGCAGCCTTGTCCCGGGACTAGAGTACAATGAGCAGTTCTTC
CASSLVPGLEYNEQFF
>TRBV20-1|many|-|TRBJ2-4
TGCAGTCTTGCAGGAGCCAAAAACATTCAGTACTTC
CSLAGAKNIQYF
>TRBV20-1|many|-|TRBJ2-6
TGCAGTGCCCCCCGCCGGGGCGATGGGGCCAACGTCCTGACTTTC
CSAPRRGDGANVLTF
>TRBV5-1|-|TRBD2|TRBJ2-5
TGCGCCAGCAGCTTCGGTTTAACTAGCGGAGAGACCCAGTACTTC
CASSFGLTSGETQYF
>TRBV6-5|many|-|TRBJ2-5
TGTGCCAGCTTCCAGAGGGCAGAGACCCAGTACTTC
CASFQRAETQYF
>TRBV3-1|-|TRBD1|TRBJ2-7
TGTGCCAGCAGTCTAGGACAGGGGGAAATGGACCCCCTCTCCTACGAGCAGTACTTC
CASSLGQGEMDPLSYEQYF
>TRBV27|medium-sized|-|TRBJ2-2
TGTGCCAGCAGTTTTAAGGCTTCCGGGGAGCTGTTTTTT
CASSFKASGELFF
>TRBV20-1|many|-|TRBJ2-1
TGCAGTGCTCCGAGCCAAAGCTCCTACAATGAGCAGTTCTTC
CSAPSQSSYNEQFF
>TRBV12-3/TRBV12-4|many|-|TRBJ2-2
TGTGCCAGCAGTGCGGGTGGCACCGGGGAGCTGTTTTTT
CASSAGGTGELFF
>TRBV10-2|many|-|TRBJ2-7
TGCGCCAGCAGTGAGTTGGTCAACTCCTACGAGCAGTACTTC
CASSELVNSYEQYF
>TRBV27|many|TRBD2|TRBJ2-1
TGTGCCAGCAGTTTGGGGCTAGCGGGAGGGCCGGGATACAATGAGCAGTTCTTC
CASSLGLAGGPGYNEQFF
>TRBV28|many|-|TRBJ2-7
TGTGCCAGCAGTTTGGCCCAGTCCTACGAGCAGTACTTC
CASSLAQSYEQYF
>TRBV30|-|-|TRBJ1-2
TGTGCCTGGAACCCCCGGGGAAACTATGGCTACACCTTC
CAWNPRGNYGYTF
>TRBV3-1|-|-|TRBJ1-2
TGTGCCAGCAGCCAAGATGGAGGGGCCCATGGCTACACCTTC
CASSQDGGAHGYTF
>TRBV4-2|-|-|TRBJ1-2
TGTGCCAGGAGCCCCGGGCAGACGTGCTATGGCTACACCTTC
CARSPGQTCYGYTF
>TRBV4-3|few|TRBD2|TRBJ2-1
TGCGCCAGCAGCTCTATTAGGAGCGGGAGCTCCTACAATGAGCAGTTCTTC
CASSSIRSGSSYNEQFF
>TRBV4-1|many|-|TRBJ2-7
TGCGCCAGCAGCCCCTTGAAAGGTGGGGACGAGCAGTACTTC
CASSPLKGGDEQYF
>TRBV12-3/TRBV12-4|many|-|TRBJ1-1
TGTGCCAGCAGTCCTATTTACGGTGGGGGCGCGGGCACTGAAGCTTTCTTT
CASSPIYGGGAGTEAFF
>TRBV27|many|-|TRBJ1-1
TGTGCCAGCAGTTTATACCCAGAATCCACTGAAGCTTTCTTT
CASSLYPESTEAFF
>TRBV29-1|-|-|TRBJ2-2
TGCAGCGTTGGTGCCACCGGGGAGCTGTTTTTT
CSVGATGELFF
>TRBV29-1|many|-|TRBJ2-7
TGCAGCGTTGAGTCCAGGGCCTACGAGCAGTACTTC
CSVESRAYEQYF
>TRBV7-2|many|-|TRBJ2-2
TGTGCCAGCAGCTTAGAGGGCGGCGGGGAGCTGTTTTTT
CASSLEGGGELFF
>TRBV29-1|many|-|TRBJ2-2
TGCAGCGTTGAGGGGCTGCTGGACACCGGGGAGCTGTTTTTT
CSVEGLLDTGELFF
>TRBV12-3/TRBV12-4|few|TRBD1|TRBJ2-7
TGTGCCAGCAGCCCGGACAGGGGTCGCCACGAGCAGTACTTC
CASSPDRGRHEQYF
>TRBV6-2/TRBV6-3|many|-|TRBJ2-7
TGTGCCAGCAGTTACTCGGGGTCGCCCTACGAGCAGTACTTC
CASSYSGSPYEQYF
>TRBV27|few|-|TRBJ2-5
TGTGCCAGCAGTTTATACGGTGACGAGACCCAGTACTTC
CASSLYGDETQYF
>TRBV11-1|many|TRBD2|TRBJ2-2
TGTGCCAGCAGGCTCGGGACTAGCGGGGCCGCGAACACCGGGGAGCTGTTTTTT
CASRLGTSGAANTGELFF
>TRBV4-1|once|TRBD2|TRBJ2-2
TGCGCCAGCAGCCAAGTAACTAGCGGGAGTTTAACCGGGGAGCTGTTTTTT
CASSQVTSGSLTGELFF
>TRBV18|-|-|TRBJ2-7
TGTGCCAGCTCACCCCCGGCCAGATACTACGAGCAGTACTTC
CASSPPARYYEQYF
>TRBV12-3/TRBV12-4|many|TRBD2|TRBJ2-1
TGTGCCAGCAGTTCCTCGAGCGGGGCCCTGAGGAATGAGCAGTTCTTC
CASSSSSGALRNEQFF
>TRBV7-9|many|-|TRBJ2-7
TGTGCCAGCAGCTTGGGGCCGGGCGAGCAGTACTTC
CASSLGPGEQYF
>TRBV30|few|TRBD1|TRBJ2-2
TGTGCCTGGATTACAGGGGATAGGGTTTACACCGGGGAGCTGTTTTTT
CAWITGDRVYTGELFF
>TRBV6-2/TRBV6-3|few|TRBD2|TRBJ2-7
TGTGCCAGCAGTTACTCACTGAGCGGGATCTACGAGCAGTACTTC
CASSYSLSGIYEQYF
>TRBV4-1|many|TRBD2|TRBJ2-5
TGCGCCAGCAGCCGGCTAGCGGGAGGTGGGGAGACCCAGTACTTC
CASSRLAGGGETQYF
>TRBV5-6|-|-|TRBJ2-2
TGTGCCAGCAGTTTTCTCTTAACCCCTCTAACCGAGCGGCTCAACACCGGGGAGCTGTTTTTT
CASSFLLTPLTERLNTGELFF
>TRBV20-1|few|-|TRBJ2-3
TGCAGTGCCCGAACACGCGACGAAGCGGGCCCCACAGATACGCAGTATTTT
CSARTRDEAGPTDTQYF
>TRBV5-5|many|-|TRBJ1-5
TGTGCCAGCAGCCAACAGGGAATAAGCAATCAGCCCCAGCATTTT
CASSQQGISNQPQHF
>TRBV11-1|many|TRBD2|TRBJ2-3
TGTGCCAGCAGCTTAGCCTGGGTGAGCGGGACCCACACAGATACGCAGTATTTT
CASSLAWVSGTHTDTQYF
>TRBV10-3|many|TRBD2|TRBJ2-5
TGTGCCATCAGTGAGTCGGAGGGACTAGCGGGACGACAAGAGACCCAGTACTTC
CAISESEGLAGRQETQYF
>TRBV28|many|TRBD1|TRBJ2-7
TGTGCCAGCAATGGACAGGGAATCTACGAGCAGTACTTC
CASNGQGIYEQYF
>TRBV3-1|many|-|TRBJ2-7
TGTGCCAGCAGCTTACAATCCTACGAGCAGTACTTC
CASSLQSYEQYF
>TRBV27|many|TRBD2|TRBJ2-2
TGTGCCAGCAGTTTATATGCCGCTTATAGCGGGAGGGCCATCGGGGAGCTGTTTTTT
CASSLYAAYSGRAIGELFF
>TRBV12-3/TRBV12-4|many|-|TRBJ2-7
TGTGCCAGCAGTAACTACCCCGGTTACGAGCAGTACTTC
CASSNYPGYEQYF
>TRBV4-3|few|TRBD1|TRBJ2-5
TGCGCCAGCAGCCAGACAGGGTTACGGGAGACCCAGTACTTC
CASSQTGLRETQYF